This T cell receptor beta chain was sequenced for a study of T cells in placental villitis. Some background on the complete study: Two of the control placentae were from preterm deliveries, but examination found no significant pathology in either one. The study compared placental TCR-beta repertoires across villitis of unknown etiology, gestational-age-matched unaffected controls, and infectious villitis to test an allograft-versus-infection hypothesis. The paper as a whole reports these results and caveats: Villitis of unknown etiology placentae showed higher clonality than controls (median roughly 0.054 versus 0.0055, p=0.0025), indicating clonal expansion. Bulk tissue sequencing could not distinguish helper, regulatory or cytotoxic T cells, nor maternal versus fetal T cells, and excluded gamma-delta receptors. CMV-specific clone frequencies were higher in infectious CMV cases than in villitis of unknown etiology (roughly 0.012 vs 0.00096), which did not differ from controls. Because the paraffin blocks included small amounts of decidua, some of the captured T cells, particularly in controls, may have been decidual rather than villous infiltrates.

Using the immunoSEQ v4 bias-controlled multiplex PCR assay, run blinded to group allocation, TCR-beta CDR3 regions were amplified from genomic DNA. To estimate the quantities of nucleated cells and T cells in each sample, reference gene primers were added alongside the TCR-beta primers. Sequencing of the libraries was performed on an Illumina MiSeq with a 100-cycle paired-end protocol. As for the authors' bioinformatics: Diversity and richness were calculated in immunoSEQ Analyzer software, with richness determined by iChao1 and clonality derived from Pielou evenness and Shannon diversity (0-1, with higher values meaning less diverse). Using confidence 3 and substitution 2, CDR3 amino acid sequences together with their V/J genes were queried against VDJdb for CMV, EBV and influenza A specificities. The Morisita-Horn index was used to measure TCR-beta amino acid clonotype overlap among the villitis of unknown etiology, infectious villitis and control repertoires. What TCRdb holds here is the immuneACCESS table cut down to in-frame rearrangements. Part of the clones is not present; checked against another copy, under half of the missing clones reflect an unresolved V gene, and the others are unexplained. Clone size and the V and J calls come from that table; the DNA yielded D and trimming. The sample yields approximately 720 clones; approximately 89% were counted once. The top ten constitute 10% to 13% of the sample.

Comment on this clone: Its target antigen remains unknown. The sample holds no much larger clone one base away, and base qualities are not on file.

Roughly 9 placentae without villitis served as controls and were matched to the villitis of unknown etiology cases on gestational age at delivery. After delivery, placentae were collected and subjected to gross and histological evaluation prior to the selection of archival tissue. Five 10-micron scrolls were cut from each FFPE block, and DNA was then isolated using the AllPrep DNA/RNA FFPE Tissue kit. NanoDrop was used to check DNA concentration and purity, and a Bioanalyzer was used to assess RNA quality. The CDR3 sequence holds 15 residues, the cysteine and phenylalanine included. The DNA shown is the 45-base CDR3, in frame from base 1. V loses 3 bases at its end and J loses 5 bases; junction bases beyond the gene matches: 3. The germline V gene sets CDR1 to MNHNS and CDR2 to SASEGT.

The sequencing input was placental tissue containing maternal and fetal cells. The TCR sequence derives from a human donor in good health; the placental T cells may come from both mother and fetus. This sequence uses TRBV6-1 and TRBJ2-1; 11 central nucleotides agree with TRBD2. The CDR3 region: CASSERLAGNNEQFF. The DNA sequence is as follows: TGTGCCAGCAGTGAGAGACTAGCGGGAAACAATGAGCAGTTCTTC.